This TCR beta chain was captured in a study of cytomegalovirus exposure and HLA in healthy donors. The wider study: Approximately 190 million T cells yielded about 120 million unique TCR beta sequences, as an earlier analysis found.

Study-wide results and caveats: Among TCR beta chains, those listed as cytomegalovirus-associated numbered over 150. Later, an analysis found that common viral pathogens appeared to be linked with several of the most significant clusters.

This PCR relied on a set of 60 Vbeta primers and 13 Jbeta primers. Original methodology: In a later analysis, 70 million to 80 million unique TCR beta chains included roughly 11 million shared by two or more donors. Generated by immunoSEQ multiplex PCR, the TCRdb table keeps only in-frame clones and is missing some. V, J and clone size derive from that table, while D and trimming were established from the DNA sequence. The profile shows 88,000 or so clones, approximately 67% of them singletons. In germline, CDR1 is MGHRA, CDR2 YSYEKL. The V gene end was trimmed by 0 bases and the J gene end by 1 base; junction bases not matched to a gene: 4. This CDR3 is 16 amino acids long. The table lists this clone with a count of one. What it binds is not known.

Sequenced material: PBMCs. The TCR originated in a male donor in good health and CMV-seropositive. The chain has TRBV4-1 and TRBJ2-3, with 7 nucleotides matching TRBD2. The CDR3 region is CASSQEASGGTDTQYF. CDR3 coding DNA: TGCGCCAGCAGCCAAGAGGCCAGCGGGGGCACAGATACGCAGTATTTT.